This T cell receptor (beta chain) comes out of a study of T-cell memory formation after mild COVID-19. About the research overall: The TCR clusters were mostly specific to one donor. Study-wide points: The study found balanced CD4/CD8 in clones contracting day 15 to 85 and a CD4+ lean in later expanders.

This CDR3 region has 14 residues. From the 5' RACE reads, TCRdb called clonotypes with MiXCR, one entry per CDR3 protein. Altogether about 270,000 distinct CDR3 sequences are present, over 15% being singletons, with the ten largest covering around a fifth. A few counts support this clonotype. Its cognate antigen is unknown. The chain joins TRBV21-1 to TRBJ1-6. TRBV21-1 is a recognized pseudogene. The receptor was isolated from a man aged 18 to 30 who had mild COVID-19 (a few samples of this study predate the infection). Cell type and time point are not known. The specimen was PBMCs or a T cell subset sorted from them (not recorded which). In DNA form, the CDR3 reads TGTGCCAGCAGCAAACCCCCTCCCGGATCACCCCTCCACTTT. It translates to CASSKPPPGSPLHF.